The 23 T cell receptor beta chains presented below share a single source sample, sequenced in a study of T cell responses to AZD1222 COVID-19 vaccine. Profiled with immunoSEQ multiplex PCR; TCRdb holds only in-frame clones, not every one. The profile shows fewer than 130,000 clones, roughly 90% of them singletons. Sequenced here: peripheral blood, sampled 28 days after the second AZD1222 dose. The receptor source for this set is an adult who received the AZD1222 COVID-19 vaccine.

The chain combines TRBV18 with TRBJ1-1; D remains unclear. Trimming pared 4 bases from V and 5 bases from J, leaving 20 bases between. Germline V CDR1 and CDR2: KGHSH, LQKENI. This CDR3 region has 16 residues. The CDR3 nucleotides read TGTGCCAGCTCACTACCGGGGATGGTAGGGTGGACTGAAGCTTTCTTT. Residues: CASSLPGMVGWTEAFF.

This clone was counted once. The chain employs TRBV2 and TRBJ2-1; D is uncertain. Trimming removed 5 bases from V and 0 bases from J, with 11 bases in between. The germline V gene encodes CDR1 SNHLY and CDR2 FYNNEI. This CDR3 contains 15 residues. CDR3 residues: CASSLSVSSYNEQFF. The DNA of the CDR3 is TGTGCCAGCAGTCTCTCTGTTAGCTCCTACAATGAGCAGTTCTTC.

The rearrangement joins TRBV12-2 to TRBJ1-2; TRBD1, as called in the table, went unchecked against the DNA. TRBV12-2 is designated a pseudogene. The length of the CDR3 is 15 residues. The CDR3 DNA reads as TGTGCAAGTCGCCCTCAATGGACAGGAGACTATGGCTACACCTTC. Protein product: CASRPQWTGDYGYTF.

The chain uses TRBV27 and TRBJ2-1; no reliable D call. CDR3 length equals 12 residues. The germline V and J ends were trimmed by 6 bases and 6 bases, with 9 bases remaining between them. Germline assignment: CDR1 MNHEY and CDR2 SMNVEV (reference sequence). In nucleotides, the CDR3 is TGTGCCAGCAGGCTTTCGGGCAATGAGCAGTTCTTC. Encoded protein: CASRLSGNEQFF.

The V gene is TRBV9, the J gene TRBJ1-2, with TRBD1 matching 10 bases. The CDR3 runs 15 residues. V was pared by 2 bases and J by 5 bases, with 6 bases of the junction left unmatched. From germline, CDR1 is SGDLS and CDR2 YYNGEE. CDR3 DNA sequence: TGTGCCAGCAGCGTGACCGGGACAGGGGTATATGGCTACACCTTC. Its protein is CASSVTGTGVYGYTF.

The chain employs TRBV21-1 and TRBJ1-3; the tabulated D call, TRBD1, remains unverified against the DNA. TRBV21-1 is noted as a pseudogene. The CDR3 loop spans 20 amino acids. The CDR3 region is CASPDTASEGGTVSGNTIYF. The CDR3 region has the DNA TGTGCCAGCCCAGATACAGCAAGTGAAGGGGGTACCGTTTCTGGAAACACCATATATTTT.

The V gene is TRBV5-1, the J gene TRBJ2-5; the D is unclear. This CDR3 comprises 12 residues. Deletions cut 2 bases from V and 3 bases from J, with 5 bases between. The V gene's germline CDR1 is SGHRS and CDR2 YFSETQ. The CDR3 loop reads CASSLLEETQYF. DNA of the CDR3: TGCGCCAGCAGCTTACTCGAAGAGACCCAGTACTTC.

V gene TRBV28 combines with J gene TRBJ2-7, with 9 nucleotides matching TRBD1. CDR1 is MDHEN, CDR2 SYDVKM, per germline. The ends lost 6 bases at V and 6 bases at J; junction bases unmatched: 6. This CDR3 comprises 13 residues. CDR3 in amino acids: CASSSGQGSEQYF. The CDR3 nucleotides are TGTGCCAGCAGCTCCGGACAGGGGTCCGAGCAGTACTTC.

CDR3 DNA sequence: TGTGCCAGCAGTCCGGGGACGAGGAACACTGAAGCTTTCTTT. Its protein product is CASSPGTRNTEAFF. The chain recombines TRBV28 with TRBJ1-1; maybe TRBD1 (5 bases). CDR3 length: 14 residues. Between the trimmed V and J ends, which lost 5 bases and 1 base, there was a span of 11 bases. Germline assignment: CDR1 MDHEN and CDR2 SYDVKM.

CDR3 protein: CASSLDGGGELFF. The CDR3 bases are TGTGCCAGCAGTTTAGACGGGGGCGGGGAGCTGTTTTTT. The chain is built from TRBV12-3 or TRBV12-4 and TRBJ2-2; a possible D gene is TRBD2 (6 bases). The CDR3 consists of 13 residues. V lost 1 base, J lost 7 bases, and 7 bases lay in between.

The chain employs TRBV3-1 (or the pseudogene TRBV3-2) and TRBJ2-3; TRBD2 matches at 9 bases. Per the germline V gene, CDR1 is LGHDT and CDR2 is YNNKEL (reference sequence). J lost 2 bases, V lost 0 bases, and 3 bases had no gene match. CDR3 length equals 16 residues. Here the CDR3 reads CASSQEPSGTTDTQYF. The CDR3 DNA reads as TGTGCCAGCAGCCAAGAGCCTAGCGGGACCACAGATACGCAGTATTTT.

The genes are TRBV19 and TRBJ1-4; 7 bases are shared with TRBD1. V lost 5 bases to trimming and J lost 3 bases; unmatched junction nucleotides: 9. The CDR3 covers 16 residues. Germline V gene sequence: CDR1 LNHDA, CDR2 SQIVND (reference sequence). Here the CDR3 DNA reads TGTGCCAGTAGTCCAAGACAGGGAAGGGCTAATGAAAAACTGTTTTTT. It codes for CASSPRQGRANEKLFF.

V usage is TRBV28 and J usage is TRBJ2-7; D remains ambiguous. Germline loops: CDR1 MDHEN, CDR2 SYDVKM. The CDR3 has 11 amino acids. Trimming took off 5 bases at V and 5 bases at J, with 7 bases between the two ends. CDR3 coding DNA: TGTGCCAGCAGTCTGTTAAACGAGCAGTACTTC. It specifies CASSLLNEQYF.

CDR3 protein: CASSRARGNQPQHF. CDR3 bases: TGTGCCAGCAGCCGGGCCAGGGGCAATCAGCCCCAGCATTTT. The chain has TRBV5-5 and TRBJ1-5, with D perhaps matching TRBD1 (5 bases). Germline loops: CDR1 SGHKS, CDR2 YYEKEE (reference sequence). V was trimmed by 4 bases and J by 2 bases, leaving 10 bases between them. There are 14 residues in the CDR3.

The chain carries TRBV5-1 and TRBJ2-5, with D tentatively TRBD1 or TRBD2 (5 bases each). Trimming took off 7 bases at V and 2 bases at J, with 12 bases between the two ends. From germline, CDR1 is SGHRS and CDR2 YFSETQ. The CDR3 covers 13 residues. CDR3 nucleotide sequence: TGCGCCAGCCGCCAGGGACCGCAAGAGACCCAGTACTTC. Amino acid sequence: CASRQGPQETQYF. Full variable domain (missing parts from reference TRBV5-1 and TRBJ2-5): KAGVTQTPRYLIKTRGQQVTLSCSPISGHRSVSWYQQTPGQGLQFLFEYFSETQRNKGNFPGRFSGRQFSNSRSEMNVSTLELGDSALYLCASRQGPQETQYFGPGTRLLVL.

This sequence joins TRBV29-1 and TRBJ2-7, with a possible D match to TRBD1 (5 bases). This CDR3 contains 14 residues. Between the trimmed V and J ends, which lost 1 base and 6 bases, there was a span of 16 bases. Germline V gene data show CDR1 as SQVTM and CDR2 as ANQGSEA. The CDR3 protein is CSVEGTFQGSEQYF. Written as DNA, the CDR3 is TGCAGCGTTGAAGGGACATTCCAAGGTAGCGAGCAGTACTTC.

This clone showed up just a few times. The V call is TRBV11-2, the J call TRBJ1-2, with 8 positions matching TRBD1. The germline gives CDR1 SGHAT, CDR2 FQNNGV. The CDR3 is made up of 16 amino acids. The junction had 12 bases not matched to a gene; V was cut back by 5 bases and J by 4 bases. Here the CDR3 DNA reads TGTGCCAGCAGCCCCCCTGGCAGGGGGCTACTCTATGGCTACACCTTC. As protein: CASSPPGRGLLYGYTF.

This chain links TRBV2 with TRBJ1-6, with D maybe TRBD1 (5 bases). Germline CDR1 and CDR2: SNHLY and FYNNEI. The CDR3 consists of 14 residues. Trimming cost V 4 bases and J 5 bases, with 9 bases left between them. The CDR3 DNA reads TGTGCCAGCAGTGTTTCCAGGGATAATTCACCCCTCCACTTT. Amino acid sequence: CASSVSRDNSPLHF.

This clone was found a few times. CDR3 region: CATREGLGNEQFF. In DNA, the CDR3 is TGTGCCACCAGGGAGGGGCTAGGGAATGAGCAGTTCTTC. The J gene is TRBJ2-1, the V gene TRBV12-3 or TRBV12-4, with 7 bases lining up with TRBD2. V lost 10 bases, J lost 7 bases, and 10 bases stayed unmatched. The CDR3 totals 13 residues.

This chain joins TRBV12-3 or TRBV12-4 and TRBJ1-2; D not certain. V was shortened by 6 bases and J by 7 bases, with 12 bases between the two germline ends. The CDR3 consists of 12 residues. The CDR3 coding sequence is TGTGCCAGCAGACCCGGTGGTAGTGGCTACACCTTC. Translation gives CASRPGGSGYTF.

The chain couples TRBV14 to TRBJ2-3, with 8 bases fitting TRBD1. Trimming took 4 bases from V and 3 from J; bases not matched to a gene: 6. The CDR3 loop spans 15 amino acids. Germline CDR1 SGHDN, CDR2 FVKESK. CDR3: CASSPRQGRTDTQYF. The CDR3 DNA sequence: TGTGCCAGCAGCCCTAGACAGGGGCGGACAGATACGCAGTATTTT.

The CDR3 sequence: CASSPHDGRNTIYF. In nucleotides, the CDR3 is TGTGCCAGCAGCCCGCACGACGGGCGAAACACCATATATTTT. The gene calls are TRBV3-1 (or the pseudogene TRBV3-2) and TRBJ1-3; D not certain. The germline V and J ends were trimmed by 4 bases and 5 bases, with 12 bases remaining between them. CDR1 LGHDT and CDR2 YNNKEL come from the germline V gene (reference sequence). This CDR3 spans 14 amino acids.

The rearrangement links TRBV5-1 to TRBJ2-5; unclear D gene. CDR3 length equals 15 residues. The V end was cut by 0 bases, the J end by 4 bases, with 13 bases between. The V gene's germline CDR1 is SGHRS and CDR2 YFSETQ. The CDR3 nucleotides are TGCGCCAGCAGCTTGGGACCCAGGTCCGGAGAGACCCAGTACTTC. This gives the protein CASSLGPRSGETQYF.